The subject of this entry is one T cell receptor (beta chain). Source study methods: For nucleated cells, counts were estimated from reference gene primer amplification. The table came from immunoSEQ multiplex PCR; TCRdb's copy has only in-frame clones and leaves some out. The DNA was the basis for D and trimming; V, J and clone size are from that table. The table records roughly 100,000 clones, 70% to 90% of them present only once. This sample stems from a study of blood T cell repertoires in COVID-19. Study details: Italy, Spain and the United States were the sources of the convalescent and acute COVID-19 samples. PBMCs, B-cell-depleted T cells, or T cells provided the cDNA or gDNA that made up the material.

Trimming shortened V by 5 bases and J by 0 bases, and 11 bases separated the two germline ends. The CDR3 length is 15 residues. Per germline, CDR1 MDHEN and CDR2 SYDVKM. This rearrangement joins TRBV28 to TRBJ1-5; tentatively, D is TRBD1 (5 bases). Sequenced input: peripheral blood. The sequence derives from a woman between 25 and 40 years old with acute or convalescent COVID-19. The CDR3 is CASSLSGLSNQPQHF. CDR3 coding DNA: TGTGCCAGCAGTCTTTCGGGACTTAGCAATCAGCCCCAGCATTTT.